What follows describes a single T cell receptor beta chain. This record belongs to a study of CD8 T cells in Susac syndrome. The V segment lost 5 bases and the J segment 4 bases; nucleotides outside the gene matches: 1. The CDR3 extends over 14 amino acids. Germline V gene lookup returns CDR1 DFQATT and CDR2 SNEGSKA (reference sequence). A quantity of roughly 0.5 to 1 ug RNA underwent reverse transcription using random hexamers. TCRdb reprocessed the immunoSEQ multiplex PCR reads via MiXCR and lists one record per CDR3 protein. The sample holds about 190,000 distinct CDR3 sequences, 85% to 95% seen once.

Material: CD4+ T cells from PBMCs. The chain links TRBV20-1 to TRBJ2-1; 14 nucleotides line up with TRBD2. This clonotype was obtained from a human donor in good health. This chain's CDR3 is CSAGTSGSYNEQFF. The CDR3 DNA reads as TGCAGTGCTGGGACTAGCGGGAGTTACAATGAGCAGTTCTTC.